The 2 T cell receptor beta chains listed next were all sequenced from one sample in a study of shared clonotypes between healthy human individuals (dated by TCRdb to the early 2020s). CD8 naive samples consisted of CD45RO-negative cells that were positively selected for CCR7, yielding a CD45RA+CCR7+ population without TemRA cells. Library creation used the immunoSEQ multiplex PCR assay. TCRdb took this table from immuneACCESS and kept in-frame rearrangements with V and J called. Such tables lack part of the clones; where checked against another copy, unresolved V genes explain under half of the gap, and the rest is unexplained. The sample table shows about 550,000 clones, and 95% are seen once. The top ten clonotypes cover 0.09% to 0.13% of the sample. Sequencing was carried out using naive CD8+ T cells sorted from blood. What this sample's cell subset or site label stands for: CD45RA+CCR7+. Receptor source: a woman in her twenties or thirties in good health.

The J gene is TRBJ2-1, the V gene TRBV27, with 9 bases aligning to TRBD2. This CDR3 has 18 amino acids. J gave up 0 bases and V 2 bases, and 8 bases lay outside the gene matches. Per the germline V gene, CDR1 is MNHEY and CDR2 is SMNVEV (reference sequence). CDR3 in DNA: TGTGCCAGCAGTTTACGGTCTAGCGGGGTAAGCTCCTACAATGAGCAGTTCTTC. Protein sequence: CASSLRSSGVSSYNEQFF.

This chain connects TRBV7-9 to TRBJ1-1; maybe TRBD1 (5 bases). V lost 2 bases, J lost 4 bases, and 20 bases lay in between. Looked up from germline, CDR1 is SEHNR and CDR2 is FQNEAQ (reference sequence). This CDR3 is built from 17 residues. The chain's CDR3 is CASSLKGGEPGGTEAFF. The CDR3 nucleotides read TGTGCCAGCAGCTTAAAAGGCGGAGAGCCGGGGGGCACTGAAGCTTTCTTT. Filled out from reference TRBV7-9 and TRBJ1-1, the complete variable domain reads DTGVSQNPRHKITKRGQNVTFRCDPISEHNRLYWYRQTLGQGPEFLTYFQNEAQLEKSRLLSDRFSAERPKGSFSTLEIQRTEQGDSAMYLCASSLKGGEPGGTEAFFGQGTRLTVV.